This T cell receptor (beta chain) was recorded in a study of beta chain features in type 1 diabetes. In the study overall: When patients were set against healthy donors, age, gender and cell yields were similar. General study points: Insertion counts at VDJ junctions were lower in type 1 diabetes patients, who also showed more deletions there. TCRB CDR3s from Type 1 diabetes patients were moderately but significantly shorter in all four CD4+ subsets.

Sequencing targeted expressed TCRB transcripts, as all isolated RNA had been reverse transcribed. Clones were sequenced by immunoSEQ multiplex PCR, and TCRdb holds only the in-frame ones, with some missing. Here the sample spans about 290,000 clones, around 7.3% being singletons. This clone was counted a few times. Its antigen is not identified. This sequence originates from a woman between 18 and 29 years old in good health. The sequenced material came from central memory CD4+ T cells from blood.

CDR3 bases: TGTGCCAGCAGCACCTACACTGAAGCTTTCTTT. Protein product: CASSTYTEAFF. V gene TRBV7-2 combines with J gene TRBJ1-1; D remains ambiguous. Deletions cut 5 bases from V and 3 bases from J, with 4 bases between. This CDR3 comprises 11 residues. The germline CDR1 and CDR2 sequences are SGHTA and FQGNSA.